This T cell receptor beta chain came from a study of T cells in pancreatic ductal adenocarcinoma. Remarks on this clone: What it recognizes is unknown.

Trimming cost V 1 base and J 6 bases, with 9 bases left between them. The CDR3 loop spans 14 amino acids. CDR1 and CDR2 from the germline V gene are SGHAT and FQNNGV. No neoadjuvant therapy was given to the selected pancreatic ductal adenocarcinoma patients before their surgery. Assay: immunoSEQ multiplex PCR; the TCRdb copy retains only in-frame clones and omits some. The table records tens of thousands of clones, more than 80% of them present only once. Study-level findings and limits: No significant tumor-blood clonality difference; means were about 0.1 and 0.065. Tumor-versus-blood clonality comparisons may be biased toward lower tumor diversity.

This rearrangement joins TRBV11-2 to TRBJ2-2; D uncertain. The sequencing sample was made of PBMCs. This clonotype was obtained from a human donor with pancreatic ductal adenocarcinoma. The DNA for the CDR3 is TGTGCCAGCAGCTTAGGGTGGGCCGCCGGGGAGCTGTTTTTT. Its translation: CASSLGWAAGELFF.